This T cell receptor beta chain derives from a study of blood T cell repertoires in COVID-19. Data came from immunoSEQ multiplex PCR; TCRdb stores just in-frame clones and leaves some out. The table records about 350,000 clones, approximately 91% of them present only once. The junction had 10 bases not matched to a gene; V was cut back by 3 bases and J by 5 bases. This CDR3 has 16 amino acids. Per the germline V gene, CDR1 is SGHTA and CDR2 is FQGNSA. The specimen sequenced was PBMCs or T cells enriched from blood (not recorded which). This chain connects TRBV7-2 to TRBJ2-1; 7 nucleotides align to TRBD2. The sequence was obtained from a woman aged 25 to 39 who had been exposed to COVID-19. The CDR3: CASSFGLERGNNEQFF. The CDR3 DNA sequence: TGTGCCAGCAGCTTCGGGCTTGAGCGGGGAAACAATGAGCAGTTCTTC.